The next 30 T cell receptor beta chains were all read from a single sample in a study of blood T cell repertoires in COVID-19. This table comes from immunoSEQ multiplex PCR, and its TCRdb copy is limited to in-frame clones, with some not included. The table records more than 200,000 clones, around four fifths of them present only once. The specimen sequenced was peripheral blood. The receptors were sampled from a woman between 50 and 59 years old with acute or convalescent COVID-19.

The chain recombines TRBV11-2 with TRBJ2-5; 11 positions match TRBD1. The CDR3 is 14 amino acids. Germline CDR1 reads SGHAT; CDR2 reads FQNNGV. V lost 3 bases and J lost 5; bases outside the gene matches: 2. The CDR3 loop reads CASSLDRGRETQYF. The CDR3 DNA is TGTGCCAGCAGCTTGGACAGGGGGCGCGAGACCCAGTACTTC.

The chain employs TRBV7-2 and TRBJ2-1; TRBD2 might be the D (7 bases). This CDR3 is built from 14 residues. V was cut by 10 bases and J by 2 bases, with 15 bases left in between. Germline lookup yields CDR1 SGHTA and CDR2 FQGNSA. As DNA, the CDR3 is TGTGCCACGGGGGCGGGAGAACCCTACAATGAGCAGTTCTTC. Residues: CATGAGEPYNEQFF.

The chain combines TRBV5-1 with TRBJ2-1; 8 bases line up with TRBD2. The CDR3 contains 16 residues. After removal of 4 bases from V and 0 bases from J, the junction contained 6 bases not matched to a gene. Germline CDR1 SGHRS, CDR2 YFSETQ. Written as DNA, the CDR3 is TGCGCCAGCAGCCGTTCTAGCGGGTACTCCTACAATGAGCAGTTCTTC. Translating gives CASSRSSGYSYNEQFF.

This clone was observed a few times. This sequence joins TRBV28 and TRBJ2-1, with 12 bases matching TRBD2. The V and J ends lost 4 bases and 4 bases, in that order; junction bases with no gene match: 5. Per germline, CDR1 MDHEN and CDR2 SYDVKM. The length of the CDR3 is 16 residues. Here the CDR3 DNA reads TGTGCCAGCAGTTCCCCTAGCGGGAGGGGATACAATGAGCAGTTCTTC. It codes for CASSSPSGRGYNEQFF.

CDR3 in amino acids: CASSVGQEEETQYF. Here the CDR3 DNA reads TGTGCCAGCAGCGTAGGGCAGGAGGAAGAGACCCAGTACTTC. The V call is TRBV9, the J call TRBJ2-5; D is possibly TRBD2 (5 bases). Germline CDR1 and CDR2: SGDLS and YYNGEE. This CDR3 is built from 14 residues. With 0 bases removed from V and 3 bases from J, the gap between germline ends came to 9 bases.

The chain links TRBV19 to TRBJ2-3, with 7 bases identical to TRBD2. Germline values: CDR1 LNHDA, CDR2 SQIVND (reference sequence). Germline trimming cut 3 bases from V and 2 bases from J; bases unmatched to any gene: 8. CDR3 length: 16 residues. CDR3 protein: CASSILLGLDTDTQYF. The CDR3 coding sequence is TGTGCCAGTAGTATCCTGTTAGGACTAGACACAGATACGCAGTATTTT.

The chain combines TRBV5-1 with TRBJ2-3, with 9 bases fitting TRBD2. Germline-derived CDR1 and CDR2 are SGHRS and YFSETQ. CDR3 length: 15 residues. J was trimmed by 2 bases and V by 4 bases; bases with no gene match: 5. As DNA, the CDR3 is TGCGCCAGCAGCGTGACTAGCGGCCTCACAGATACGCAGTATTTT. This sequence encodes CASSVTSGLTDTQYF.

This clone was observed once. The chain carries TRBV14 and TRBJ2-3; D uncertain. CDR1 is SGHDN and CDR2 is FVKESK in the germline V gene. The CDR3 has 11 amino acids. V was cut by 6 bases and J by 2 bases, with 3 bases left in between. The CDR3 sequence is CASSYTDTQYF. CDR3 nucleotides: TGTGCCAGCAGTTACACAGATACGCAGTATTTT.

The chain recombines TRBV18 with TRBJ1-1; possibly TRBD1 for D (6 bases). V lost 6 bases, J lost 1 base, and 12 bases lay in between. This CDR3 spans 14 amino acids. Germline loops: CDR1 KGHSH, CDR2 LQKENI. The CDR3 DNA reads as TGTGCCAGCTCCCCGACAGGCAAGAACACTGAAGCTTTCTTT. Translating it yields CASSPTGKNTEAFF.

The V call is TRBV27, the J call TRBJ2-7, with 7 nucleotides matching TRBD2. The germline V gene encodes CDR1 MNHEY and CDR2 SMNVEV (reference sequence). The junction had 7 bases not matched to a gene; V was cut back by 5 bases and J by 3 bases. This CDR3 is built from 14 residues. CDR3: CASSPGAGLYEQYF. The CDR3 region has the DNA TGTGCCAGCAGTCCGGGAGCGGGACTCTACGAGCAGTACTTC.

This chain joins TRBV12-5 and TRBJ2-3; 8 bases map to TRBD2. The CDR3 extends over 14 amino acids. Trimming took 6 bases from V and 3 from J; bases not matched to a gene: 5. Germline V gene lookup returns CDR1 LGHNT and CDR2 FRNRAP. CDR3 region: CASGREGGTDTQYF. CDR3 DNA: TGTGCTAGTGGACGGGAGGGCGGGACAGATACGCAGTATTTT. Full variable domain (missing parts from reference TRBV12-5 and TRBJ2-3): DARVTQTPRHKVTEMGQEVTMRCQPILGHNTVFWYRQTMMQGLELLAYFRNRAPLDDSGMPKDRFSAEMPDATLATLKIQPSEPRDSAVYFCASGREGGTDTQYFGPGTRLTVL.

In this sample, this clone turned up many times. This rearrangement joins TRBV6-6 to TRBJ1-1; D might be TRBD1 (6 bases). The germline CDR1 and CDR2 sequences are MNHNY and SVGAGI (reference sequence). The CDR3 consists of 14 residues. Trimming cost V 5 bases and J 4 bases, with 14 bases left between them. The CDR3 here is CASSPQGSGTEAFF. Here the CDR3 DNA reads TGTGCCAGCAGTCCCCAGGGGAGCGGCACTGAAGCTTTCTTT.

The V call is TRBV7-6, the J call TRBJ1-4; TRBD1 agrees at 8 bases. The germline V gene encodes CDR1 SGHVS and CDR2 FNYEAQ. The CDR3 extends over 15 amino acids. V was clipped by 5 bases and J by 4 bases; unmatched bases: 6. This CDR3 reads CASSPKGQDNEKLFF. The CDR3 nucleotides read TGTGCCAGCAGCCCAAAGGGACAGGATAATGAAAAACTGTTTTTT.

The rearrangement links TRBV29-1 to TRBJ2-1; maybe TRBD2 (6 bases). CDR3 size: 14 residues. Trimming stripped 7 bases from V and 9 bases from J, with 22 bases between. In germline, CDR1 is SQVTM, CDR2 ANQGSEA. CDR3 sequence reads: CSGCLQGPGGEQFF. CDR3 DNA: TGCAGCGGCTGTTTGCAGGGACCCGGGGGTGAGCAGTTCTTC.

Only a few counts were recorded for this clone. This chain joins TRBV19 and TRBJ2-1; 16 bases are shared with TRBD2. CDR1 is LNHDA, CDR2 SQIVND, per germline (reference sequence). V was pared by 6 bases and J by 8 bases, with 10 bases of the junction left unmatched. The CDR3 is 17 amino acids. The CDR3 DNA reads as TGTGCCAGTAGCCGGGGGACTAGCGGGAGGGCAGGTTATGAGCAGTTCTTC. This gives the protein CASSRGTSGRAGYEQFF.

DNA of the CDR3: TGCAGCGCTGTCTTGACTAATGAAAAACTGTTTTTT. It yields the protein CSAVLTNEKLFF. This chain links TRBV29-1 with TRBJ1-4; D ambiguous. This CDR3 comprises 12 residues. Trimming stripped 7 bases from V and 2 bases from J, with 8 bases between. Germline-derived CDR1 and CDR2 are SQVTM and ANQGSEA.

This rearrangement joins TRBV6-5 to TRBJ2-1, with a possible D match to TRBD2 (5 bases). The CDR3 contains 13 residues. The V end lost 0 bases, the J end lost 16 bases, and 16 bases lay between the germline ends. Germline assignment: CDR1 MNHEY and CDR2 SVGAGI. The CDR3 protein is CASSYSPGDSRFF. The DNA of the CDR3 is TGTGCCAGCAGTTACTCTCCCGGGGATTCGCGTTTCTTC.

This rearrangement joins TRBV27 to TRBJ2-2, with D maybe TRBD2 (6 bases). CDR1 is MNHEY, CDR2 SMNVEV, per germline (reference sequence). Trimming removed 2 bases from V and 6 bases from J, with 13 bases in between. The CDR3 sequence is 15 residues long. CDR3 nucleotides: TGTGCCAGCAGTTTAAAAGCGGGCGTACCCGGGGAGCTGTTTTTT. As protein: CASSLKAGVPGELFF.

V and J are TRBV11-3 and TRBJ2-1; 12 bases match TRBD2. V gave up 3 bases and J gave up 4 bases; unmatched junction bases: 4. The CDR3 sequence is 16 residues long. Germline V gene sequence: CDR1 SGHNT, CDR2 YENEEA. The CDR3, as DNA: TGTGCCAGCAGCTTGTCTAGCGGGAGGGAGTACAATGAGCAGTTCTTC. Translated, it gives CASSLSSGREYNEQFF. The full variable domain, rest sourced from reference TRBV11-3 and TRBJ2-1, is EAGVVQSPRYKIIEKKQPVAFWCNPISGHNTLYWYLQNLGQGPELLIRYENEEAVDDSQLPKDRFSAERLKGVDSTLKIQPAELGDSAVYLCASSLSSGREYNEQFFGPGTRLTVL.

The chain combines TRBV10-2 with TRBJ1-1; D remains unclear. Germline CDR1 and CDR2: WSHSY and SAAADI. This CDR3 is built from 14 residues. V gave up 0 bases and J gave up 1 base, with 6 bases separating them. CDR3 amino acids: CASSESGENTEAFF. Here the CDR3 DNA reads TGCGCCAGCAGTGAGTCGGGAGAGAACACTGAAGCTTTCTTT.

This clone was counted a few times. J is TRBJ2-1 and V is TRBV19, with D perhaps TRBD2 (6 bases). This CDR3 is built from 15 residues. The V and J ends lost 4 bases and 6 bases respectively, with 16 bases between them. From germline, CDR1 is LNHDA and CDR2 SQIVND (reference sequence). CDR3 bases: TGTGCCAGTAGTACCACCGGGACTCTCCCCAATGAGCAGTTCTTC. This translates into CASSTTGTLPNEQFF. Drawing the rest from reference TRBV19 and TRBJ2-1, the complete variable domain is DGGITQSPKYLFRKEGQNVTLSCEQNLNHDAMYWYRQDPGQGLRLIYYSQIVNDFQKGDIAEGYSVSREKKESFPLTVTSAQKNPTAFYLCASSTTGTLPNEQFFGPGTRLTVL.

The rearrangement links TRBV5-4 to TRBJ2-4, with TRBD1 matching 9 bases. Trimming cost V 0 bases and J 8 bases; bases outside gene matches: 9. The length of the CDR3 is 16 residues. Germline lookup yields CDR1 SGHNT and CDR2 YYREEE (reference sequence). CDR3 amino acids: CASSLAQGAVGDIQYF. In DNA, the CDR3 is TGTGCCAGCAGCTTGGCACAGGGGGCGGTTGGGGACATTCAGTACTTC. Drawing the rest from reference TRBV5-4 and TRBJ2-4, the complete variable domain is ETGVTQSPTHLIKTRGQQVTLRCSSQSGHNTVSWYQQALGQGPQFIFQYYREEENGRGNFPPRFSGLQFPNYSSELNVNALELDDSALYLCASSLAQGAVGDIQYFGAGTRLSVL.

V is TRBV2 and J is TRBJ1-5, with 10 bases aligning to TRBD1. Germline V gene lookup returns CDR1 SNHLY and CDR2 FYNNEI. The length of the CDR3 is 13 residues. V was pared by 6 bases and J by 6 bases, with 2 bases of the junction left unmatched. This CDR3 reads CASRGTGVQPQHF. CDR3 DNA: TGTGCCAGCAGAGGGACAGGGGTTCAGCCCCAGCATTTT. Looking up the rest from reference TRBV2 and TRBJ1-5 gives the full variable domain: EPEVTQTPSHQVTQMGQEVILRCVPISNHLYFYWYRQILGQKVEFLVSFYNNEISEKSEIFDDQFSVERPDGSNFTLKIRSTKLEDSAMYFCASRGTGVQPQHFGDGTRLSIL.

V and J are TRBV14 and TRBJ2-5, with a possible D match to TRBD1 (5 bases). CDR1 and CDR2 (germline): SGHDN, FVKESK. Trimming took 4 bases from V and 2 from J, leaving 17 bases between them. This CDR3 has 16 residues. The CDR3 reads CASSLPRTRDQETQYF. CDR3 nucleotide sequence: TGTGCCAGCAGCCTTCCCCGGACAAGGGATCAAGAGACCCAGTACTTC.

This clone was seen more than once but under ten times. The chain couples TRBV5-4 to TRBJ2-5, with D perhaps TRBD1 (6 bases). The V gene lost 0 bases and the J gene lost 0 bases, with 18 bases spanning the gap. Germline CDR1 SGHNT, CDR2 YYREEE (reference sequence). The CDR3 contains 18 residues. The CDR3 bases are TGTGCCAGCAGCTTGGCAAGCGTTGTGGCAGGGGACCAAGAGACCCAGTACTTC. As protein: CASSLASVVAGDQETQYF.

This rearrangement joins TRBV7-9 to TRBJ2-7; maybe TRBD1 (6 bases). This CDR3 spans 13 amino acids. Trimming took 1 base from V and 5 from J, leaving 9 bases between them. From germline, CDR1 is SEHNR and CDR2 FQNEAQ (reference sequence). The CDR3 sequence: CASSLGAGDEQYF. The CDR3 coding sequence is TGTGCCAGCAGCTTAGGGGCAGGGGACGAGCAGTACTTC. The full variable domain, with the rest looked up from reference TRBV7-9 and TRBJ2-7, is DTGVSQNPRHKITKRGQNVTFRCDPISEHNRLYWYRQTLGQGPEFLTYFQNEAQLEKSRLLSDRFSAERPKGSFSTLEIQRTEQGDSAMYLCASSLGAGDEQYFGPGTRLTVT.

This sequence joins TRBV5-1 and TRBJ1-6, with 7 bases aligning to TRBD1. Per germline, CDR1 SGHRS and CDR2 YFSETQ. J gave up 10 bases and V 4 bases, and 11 bases lay outside the gene matches. This CDR3 is 15 amino acids long. The CDR3 bases are TGCGCCAGCAGCAGCCGACAGGGTGGCGAATCACCCCTCCACTTT. It yields the protein CASSSRQGGESPLHF.

The chain is built from TRBV24-1 and TRBJ2-2; no clear D. CDR1 is KGHDR and CDR2 is SFDVKD in the germline V gene. V gave up 5 bases and J gave up 0 bases, with 9 bases separating them. The CDR3 loop spans 15 amino acids. The CDR3 nucleotides read TGTGCCACCAGTGCCAGGTTCGCGAACACCGGGGAGCTGTTTTTT. Translation gives CATSARFANTGELFF.

The chain has TRBV7-2 and TRBJ2-3, with TRBD2 as a possible D gene (5 bases). V was trimmed by 3 bases and J by 2 bases, leaving 15 bases between them. CDR1 SGHTA and CDR2 FQGNSA come from the germline V gene. The CDR3 is 16 residues long. The CDR3 spells CASSFSASRYTDTQYF. In nucleotides, the CDR3 is TGTGCCAGCAGCTTTAGCGCTAGCAGATACACAGATACGCAGTATTTT.

Here the CDR3 reads CASSEGSWTANTGELFF. The CDR3 region has the DNA TGTGCCAGCAGTGAAGGGTCTTGGACAGCGAACACCGGGGAGCTGTTTTTT. This chain links TRBV2 with TRBJ2-2; tentative D call: TRBD1 (6 bases). V lost 1 base and J lost 0, with 12 bases in between. Looked up from germline, CDR1 is SNHLY and CDR2 is FYNNEI. This CDR3 spans 17 amino acids.